A selection of T cell receptor beta chains follows, all from one sample in a study of regulatory T cells in long-lasting Graves disease. TCRdb recomputed calls from the multiplex PCR reads with MiXCR, one row per CDR3 protein. The sample yields 250,000 to 300,000 distinct CDR3 sequences, around 23% seen once. Sequenced material: peripheral blood mononuclear cells (PBMCs), taken when the disease was refractory, from a patient treated with antithyroid drugs. The receptors stem from a female donor with Graves disease. Each CDR3 is given with its conserved first and last residue. D genes are given only for firm matches. For some rows the clone size is stated as once, few or many, or as a class when expanded; others skip it.

abundance: many
j_gene: TRBJ1-4
v_gene: TRBV7-2
d_gene: -
CDR3nt: TGTGCCAGCAGCTTAGGATTCGCGGACCCCGCAAACGAAAAACTGTTTTTT
CDR3aa: CASSLGFADPANEKLFF

abundance: few
j_gene: TRBJ1-5
v_gene: TRBV6-1
d_gene: -
CDR3nt: TGTGCCAGTACCGGTGGTCGGGTGAGCAATCAGCCCCAGCATTTT
CDR3aa: CASTGGRVSNQPQHF

abundance: few
j_gene: TRBJ2-1
v_gene: TRBV2
d_gene: -
CDR3nt: TGTGCCAGTGAGCTACAATCCTACAATGAGCAGTTCTTC
CDR3aa: CASELQSYNEQFF

abundance: -
j_gene: TRBJ2-2
v_gene: TRBV27
d_gene: TRBD1
CDR3nt: TGTGCCAGCAATCCGGACAGGGTAAACACGGCCGGGGAGCTGTTTTTT
CDR3aa: CASNPDRVNTAGELFF

abundance: many
j_gene: TRBJ1-5
v_gene: TRBV27
d_gene: -
CDR3nt: TGTGCCAGCAGTGCGCGCAATCAGCCCCAGCATTTT
CDR3aa: CASSARNQPQHF

abundance: -
j_gene: TRBJ2-3
v_gene: TRBV20-1
d_gene: -
CDR3nt: TGCAGTGCTAGCACACCATCGGGGCACACAGATACGCAGTATTTT
CDR3aa: CSASTPSGHTDTQYF

abundance: few
j_gene: TRBJ2-2
v_gene: TRBV30
d_gene: -
CDR3nt: TGTGCCTGGACCGTACACCCTTCGAACACCGGGGAGCTGTTTTTT
CDR3aa: CAWTVHPSNTGELFF

abundance: few
j_gene: TRBJ1-1
v_gene: TRBV19
d_gene: -
CDR3nt: TGTGCCAGTAGTGTCCTACAGGGAACTGAAGCTTTCTTT
CDR3aa: CASSVLQGTEAFF

abundance: few
j_gene: TRBJ2-7
v_gene: TRBV29-1
d_gene: -
CDR3nt: TGCAGCGGGCTGGACAGCTACGAGCAGTACTTC
CDR3aa: CSGLDSYEQYF

abundance: many
j_gene: TRBJ2-7
v_gene: TRBV12-3/TRBV12-4
d_gene: -
CDR3nt: TGTGCCAGCAGTTCGTCGGGCGACTCCTACGAGCAGTACTTC
CDR3aa: CASSSSGDSYEQYF

abundance: many
j_gene: TRBJ1-1
v_gene: TRBV3-1
d_gene: -
CDR3nt: TGTGCCAGCAGCCAAGATGACGGGGCGCTACCTTTCTTT
CDR3aa: CASSQDDGALPFF

abundance: many
j_gene: TRBJ1-1
v_gene: TRBV20-1
d_gene: -
CDR3nt: TGCAGTGCACTACAGGGGAACACTGAAGCTTTCTTT
CDR3aa: CSALQGNTEAFF

abundance: -
j_gene: TRBJ2-2
v_gene: TRBV7-9
d_gene: -
CDR3nt: TGTGCCAGCAGCTTAGCCGGGACACCGAACACCGGGGAGCTGTTTTTT
CDR3aa: CASSLAGTPNTGELFF

abundance: -
j_gene: TRBJ1-5
v_gene: TRBV6-1
d_gene: -
CDR3nt: TGTGCCAGCAGTGCAGGACACGGCAATCAGCCCCAGCATTTT
CDR3aa: CASSAGHGNQPQHF

abundance: -
j_gene: TRBJ1-5
v_gene: TRBV6-1
d_gene: TRBD1
CDR3nt: TGTGCCAGCAGTCCGGGACAGAGAAGCAATCAGCCCCAGCATTTT
CDR3aa: CASSPGQRSNQPQHF

abundance: many
j_gene: TRBJ2-7
v_gene: TRBV28
d_gene: -
CDR3nt: TGCGCCAGCAGCTTTACGGGTTACGAGCAGTACTTC
CDR3aa: CASSFTGYEQYF

abundance: -
j_gene: TRBJ2-7
v_gene: TRBV6-1
d_gene: TRBD2
CDR3nt: TGTGCCAGCAAAGCTAGACTAGCGGAAATCTCCTACGAGCAGTACTTC
CDR3aa: CASKARLAEISYEQYF

abundance: few
j_gene: TRBJ2-7
v_gene: TRBV4-1
d_gene: TRBD1
CDR3nt: TGCGCCAGCAGCCAAGGTTTTGCAGGGGGCGAGCAGTACTTC
CDR3aa: CASSQGFAGGEQYF

abundance: -
j_gene: TRBJ2-7
v_gene: TRBV12-3/TRBV12-4
d_gene: TRBD2
CDR3nt: TGTGCCAGCAGTTTAGCGGGACTAGCGGGAGGGGCCTACGAGCAGTACTTC
CDR3aa: CASSLAGLAGGAYEQYF

abundance: once
j_gene: TRBJ2-7
v_gene: TRBV7-9
d_gene: -
CDR3nt: TGCGCCAGCAGCCAAGCGTCGGGAGCCGACTACGAGCAGTACTTC
CDR3aa: CASSQASGADYEQYF

abundance: -
j_gene: TRBJ2-3
v_gene: TRBV7-2
d_gene: TRBD2
CDR3nt: TGTGCCAGCAGCTTGGGACTAGCGGGGGGCGGCGTACACTCTACGCAGTATTTT
CDR3aa: CASSLGLAGGGVHSTQYF

abundance: many
j_gene: TRBJ1-1
v_gene: TRBV12-3/TRBV12-4
d_gene: -
CDR3nt: TGTGCCAGCAGTTTCTTTCCGGAAATGAACACTGAAGCTTTCTTT
CDR3aa: CASSFFPEMNTEAFF

abundance: few
j_gene: TRBJ2-7
v_gene: TRBV5-6
d_gene: -
CDR3nt: TGTGCCAGCAGCTTGACCCCACTACGCGAGCAGTACTTC
CDR3aa: CASSLTPLREQYF

abundance: -
j_gene: TRBJ1-1
v_gene: TRBV6-1
d_gene: TRBD1
CDR3nt: TGTGCCGGGGGACAGCTGAACACTGAAGCTTTCTTT
CDR3aa: CAGGQLNTEAFF

abundance: few
j_gene: TRBJ1-1
v_gene: TRBV18
d_gene: -
CDR3nt: TGTGCCAGCTCACCGACCGGGGATTCCACTGAAGCTTTCTTT
CDR3aa: CASSPTGDSTEAFF

abundance: many
j_gene: TRBJ2-7
v_gene: TRBV30
d_gene: -
CDR3nt: TGTGCCTCGGGACGGACCTCCTACGAGCAGTACTTC
CDR3aa: CASGRTSYEQYF

abundance: few
j_gene: TRBJ1-5
v_gene: TRBV20-1
d_gene: -
CDR3nt: TGCAGTGCTCTTCCCCGGGACACATATAGCAATCAGCCCCAGCATTTT
CDR3aa: CSALPRDTYSNQPQHF

abundance: few
j_gene: TRBJ1-2
v_gene: TRBV28
d_gene: -
CDR3nt: TGTGCCAGCAGTTTAGAGGCGTCCAGGAATTCGGATGGCTACACCTTC
CDR3aa: CASSLEASRNSDGYTF

abundance: many
j_gene: TRBJ2-3
v_gene: TRBV12-3/TRBV12-4
d_gene: -
CDR3nt: TGTGCCAGCAGTTTAGCGGGCGGACAGCTCACAGATACGCAGTATTTT
CDR3aa: CASSLAGGQLTDTQYF

abundance: many
j_gene: TRBJ2-7
v_gene: TRBV11-2
d_gene: -
CDR3nt: TGTGCCAGCAGCCAGAGGGGGGGCAGCCACTACGAGCAGTACTTC
CDR3aa: CASSQRGGSHYEQYF

abundance: -
j_gene: TRBJ1-1
v_gene: TRBV6-1
d_gene: -
CDR3nt: TGTGCCACCTCGAGAAACACTGAAGCTTTCTTT
CDR3aa: CATSRNTEAFF

abundance: -
j_gene: TRBJ1-2
v_gene: TRBV4-3
d_gene: -
CDR3nt: TGCGCCAGCAGCCAGGTGGGGGGGGACTATGGCTACACCTTC
CDR3aa: CASSQVGGDYGYTF

abundance: -
j_gene: TRBJ2-1
v_gene: TRBV24-1
d_gene: -
CDR3nt: TGTGCCACCAGTGATTTTGGGGGAATGGGTAACAATGAGCAGTTCTTC
CDR3aa: CATSDFGGMGNNEQFF

abundance: many
j_gene: TRBJ1-1
v_gene: TRBV5-1
d_gene: -
CDR3nt: TGCGCCAGCAGCTTGGGAGGGGCCGACACTGAAGCTTTCTTT
CDR3aa: CASSLGGADTEAFF

abundance: many
j_gene: TRBJ1-1
v_gene: TRBV6-9
d_gene: -
CDR3nt: TGTGCCAGCAGTTACTCGAACCGGATTAACACTGAAGCTTTCTTT
CDR3aa: CASSYSNRINTEAFF

abundance: -
j_gene: TRBJ2-2
v_gene: TRBV27
d_gene: TRBD2
CDR3nt: TGTGCCAGCAGTTCAAGAAGGGGACTAGCGGGAATCCGATCGAACACCGGGGAGCTGTTTTTT
CDR3aa: CASSSRRGLAGIRSNTGELFF

abundance: -
j_gene: TRBJ1-2
v_gene: TRBV29-1
d_gene: TRBD1
CDR3nt: TGCAGCGACCGGGACAGACCCCCGAGGTTGGGCTACACCTTC
CDR3aa: CSDRDRPPRLGYTF

abundance: few
j_gene: TRBJ1-1
v_gene: TRBV7-9
d_gene: -
CDR3nt: TGTGCCAGCAGCTGGGGGCTTCGCGTCGAAGCTTTCTTT
CDR3aa: CASSWGLRVEAFF

abundance: -
j_gene: TRBJ2-1
v_gene: TRBV7-6
d_gene: TRBD2
CDR3nt: TGTGCCAGCAGCCAGGGACTAGCGGGAGGGCTGGGGCAGTTCTTC
CDR3aa: CASSQGLAGGLGQFF

abundance: -
j_gene: TRBJ2-4
v_gene: TRBV25-1
d_gene: TRBD1
CDR3nt: TGTGCCAGTATAGGACAGGGGGAGAAAAACATTCAGTACTTC
CDR3aa: CASIGQGEKNIQYF

abundance: many
j_gene: TRBJ2-7
v_gene: TRBV2
d_gene: TRBD1
CDR3nt: TGTGCCAGCAGTGTGACAGGGGGGGGCTACGAGCAGTACTTC
CDR3aa: CASSVTGGGYEQYF

abundance: few
j_gene: TRBJ2-3
v_gene: TRBV11-2
d_gene: -
CDR3nt: TGTGCCAGCAGCGGGCCTAGCACAGATACGCAGTATTTT
CDR3aa: CASSGPSTDTQYF

abundance: -
j_gene: TRBJ2-5
v_gene: TRBV28
d_gene: TRBD2
CDR3nt: TGTGCCAGCACCTCAGGACTAGCGGGGGAAGAGACCCAGTACTTC
CDR3aa: CASTSGLAGEETQYF

abundance: few
j_gene: TRBJ1-3
v_gene: TRBV6-1
d_gene: -
CDR3nt: TGTGCCAGCGCACAGGAATTCTCTGGAAACACCATATATTTT
CDR3aa: CASAQEFSGNTIYF

abundance: -
j_gene: TRBJ1-1
v_gene: TRBV7-9
d_gene: -
CDR3nt: TGTGCCAGCAGCTTAGCCGTAGGCGGTGAAGCTTTCTTT
CDR3aa: CASSLAVGGEAFF

abundance: many
j_gene: TRBJ1-5
v_gene: TRBV6-5
d_gene: -
CDR3nt: TGTGCCAGCAGTTACCGGACCCTGGCCAATCAGCCCCAGCATTTT
CDR3aa: CASSYRTLANQPQHF

abundance: -
j_gene: TRBJ2-7
v_gene: TRBV13
d_gene: -
CDR3nt: TGTGCCAGCAGTCGACGCTTTAATTTGGACTACGAGCAGTACTTC
CDR3aa: CASSRRFNLDYEQYF

abundance: many
j_gene: TRBJ1-6
v_gene: TRBV20-1
d_gene: TRBD1
CDR3nt: TGCAGTGCTAGAGGGGCCGACAGGGTTGAGAGTTCACCCCTCCACTTT
CDR3aa: CSARGADRVESSPLHF

abundance: -
j_gene: TRBJ2-7
v_gene: TRBV4-3
d_gene: -
CDR3nt: TGCGCCAGCAGCCAAGCAGCGGCAGGGCCGTACGAGCAGTACTTC
CDR3aa: CASSQAAAGPYEQYF

abundance: many
j_gene: TRBJ2-6
v_gene: TRBV3-1
d_gene: -
CDR3nt: TGTGCCAGCAGCCAAGGGGGGGCTGGGGCCAACGTCCTGACTTTC
CDR3aa: CASSQGGAGANVLTF

abundance: many
j_gene: TRBJ1-1
v_gene: TRBV7-8
d_gene: TRBD1
CDR3nt: TGTGCCAGCAGCTGGCCGGGACAGGGACTAATGAACACTGAAGCTTTCTTT
CDR3aa: CASSWPGQGLMNTEAFF

abundance: -
j_gene: TRBJ2-2
v_gene: TRBV5-1
d_gene: -
CDR3nt: TGCGCCAGCAGCTTGGAGGGCAGGATGACCGGGGAGCTGTTTTTT
CDR3aa: CASSLEGRMTGELFF

abundance: many
j_gene: TRBJ1-1
v_gene: TRBV6-1
d_gene: -
CDR3nt: TGTGCCAGCAGTAGACAGCCTCGGAACACTGAAGCTTTCTTT
CDR3aa: CASSRQPRNTEAFF

abundance: few
j_gene: TRBJ2-7
v_gene: TRBV20-1
d_gene: TRBD2
CDR3nt: TGCAGTGCTAGAGACTTAGCGGGAGTAGCCTACGAGCAGTACTTC
CDR3aa: CSARDLAGVAYEQYF

abundance: -
j_gene: TRBJ1-5
v_gene: TRBV27
d_gene: -
CDR3nt: TGTGCCAGCAGTCCCAGGAATCAGCCCCAGCATTTT
CDR3aa: CASSPRNQPQHF